This TCR beta chain was profiled in a study of Graves' ophthalmopathy and Graves' hyperthyroidism. Turning to the study itself: Ahead of any treatment, peripheral blood was obtained at the initial diagnosis. Study results and limitations: For separating ophthalmopathy from stable hyperthyroidism, a 13-signature model gave around 86% sensitivity and 81.08% specificity.

The authors amplified TCR beta CDR3 regions from RNA transcripts. First-round RT-PCR relied on HTBI primers, and a second-round multiplex PCR came next. TCRdb ran MiXCR on the multiplex PCR reads and lists one entry per CDR3 protein. Among about 400,000 distinct CDR3 sequences listed, 18% were seen once. Germline CDR1 SGHAT, CDR2 FQDESV (reference sequence). The CDR3 has 17 residues. Trimming took off 4 bases at V and 1 base at J, with 18 bases between the two ends. Donors with ophthalmopathy: moderate-to-severe activity, CAS ≥3, NOSPECS ≥4, duration under 3 months. The source of the PBMCs was roughly 10 ml of fresh peripheral blood. Many counts were recorded for this clonotype. Its antigen is unidentified.

This clonotype was obtained from a woman younger than 30 with Graves' ophthalmopathy. The gene calls are TRBV11-1 and TRBJ2-3; the D is unclear. Sequencing was carried out using peripheral blood. The CDR3 sequence is CASSSTPGRAGTDTQYF. DNA of the CDR3: TGTGCCAGCAGCTCGACCCCCGGACGGGCCGGCACAGATACGCAGTATTTT.